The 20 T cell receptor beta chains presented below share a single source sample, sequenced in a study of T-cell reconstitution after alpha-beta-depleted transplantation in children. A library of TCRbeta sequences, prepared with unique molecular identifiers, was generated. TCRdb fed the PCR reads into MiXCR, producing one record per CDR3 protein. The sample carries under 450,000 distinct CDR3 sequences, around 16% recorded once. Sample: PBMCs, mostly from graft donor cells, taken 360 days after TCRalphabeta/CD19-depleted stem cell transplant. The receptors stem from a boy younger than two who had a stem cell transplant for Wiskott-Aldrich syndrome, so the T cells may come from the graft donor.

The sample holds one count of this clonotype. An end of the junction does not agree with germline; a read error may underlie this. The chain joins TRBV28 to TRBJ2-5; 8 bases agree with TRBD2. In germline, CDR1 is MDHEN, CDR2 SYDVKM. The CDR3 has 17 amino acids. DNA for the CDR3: TGTGCGAGCAGTTTAGGGCCTTATTCGCGGGGGGAGGAGACCCAGTACTTC. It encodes CASSLGPYSRGEETQYF. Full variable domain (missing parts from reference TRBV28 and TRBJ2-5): DVKVTQSSRYLVKRTGEKVFLECVQDMDHENMFWYRQDPGLGLRLIYFSYDVKMKEKGDIPEGYSVSREKKERFSLILESASTNQTSMYLCASSLGPYSRGEETQYFGPGTRLLVL.

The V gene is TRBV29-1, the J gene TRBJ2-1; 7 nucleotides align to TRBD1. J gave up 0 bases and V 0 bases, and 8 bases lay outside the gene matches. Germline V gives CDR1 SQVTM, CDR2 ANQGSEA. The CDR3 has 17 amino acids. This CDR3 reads CSVEEMFGTASYNEQFF. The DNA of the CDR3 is TGCAGCGTTGAAGAGATGTTTGGGACAGCCTCCTACAATGAGCAGTTCTTC.

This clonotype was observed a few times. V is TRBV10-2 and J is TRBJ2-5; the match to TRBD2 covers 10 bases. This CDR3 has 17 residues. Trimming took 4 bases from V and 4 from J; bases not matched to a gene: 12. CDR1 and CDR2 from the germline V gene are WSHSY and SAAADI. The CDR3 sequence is CASSGLAGVSERETQYF. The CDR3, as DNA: TGCGCCAGCAGTGGCCTAGCGGGAGTGAGTGAGCGAGAGACCCAGTACTTC.

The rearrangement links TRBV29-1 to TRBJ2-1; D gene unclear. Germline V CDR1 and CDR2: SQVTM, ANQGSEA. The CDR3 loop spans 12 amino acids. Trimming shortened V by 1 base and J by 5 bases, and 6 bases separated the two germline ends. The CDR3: CSVEGRHNEQFF. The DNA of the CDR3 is TGCAGCGTTGAAGGCAGACACAATGAGCAGTTCTTC.

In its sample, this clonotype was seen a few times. CDR3 amino acids: CASSMTGARRYGYTF. The CDR3, as DNA: TGTGCCAGCAGTATGACAGGGGCGAGGCGGTATGGCTACACCTTC. The chain joins TRBV12-3 or TRBV12-4 to TRBJ1-2, with TRBD1 identical over 8 bases. V shed 5 bases, J shed 5 bases, and the junction held 10 bases outside the gene matches. This CDR3 spans 15 amino acids.

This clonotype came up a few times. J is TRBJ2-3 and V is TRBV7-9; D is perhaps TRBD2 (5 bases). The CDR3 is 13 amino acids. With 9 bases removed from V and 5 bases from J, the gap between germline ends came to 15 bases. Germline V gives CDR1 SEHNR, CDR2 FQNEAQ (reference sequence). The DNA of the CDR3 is TGTGCCAGTCCGAGGGAGCTGGGAGATACGCAGTATTTT. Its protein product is CASPRELGDTQYF. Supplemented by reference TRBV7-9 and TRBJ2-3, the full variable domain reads DTGVSQNPRHKITKRGQNVTFRCDPISEHNRLYWYRQTLGQGPEFLTYFQNEAQLEKSRLLSDRFSAERPKGSFSTLEIQRTEQGDSAMYLCASPRELGDTQYFGPGTRLTVL.

The CDR3 DNA follows: TGCAGTGCTATTAGGGGTACCCAGTACTTC. It translates to CSAIRGTQYF. The chain links TRBV20-1 to TRBJ2-5; D perhaps matches TRBD1 (5 bases). Germline CDR1 reads DFQATT; CDR2 reads SNEGSKA (reference sequence). This CDR3 is built from 10 residues. Trimming pared 4 bases from V and 8 bases from J, leaving 8 bases between.

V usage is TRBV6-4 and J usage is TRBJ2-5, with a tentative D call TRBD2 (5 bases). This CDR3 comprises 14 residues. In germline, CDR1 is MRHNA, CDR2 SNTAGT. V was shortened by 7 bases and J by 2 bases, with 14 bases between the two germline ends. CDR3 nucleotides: TGTGCCAGCACCAACCGGAGGATTCAAGAGACCCAGTACTTC. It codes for CASTNRRIQETQYF.

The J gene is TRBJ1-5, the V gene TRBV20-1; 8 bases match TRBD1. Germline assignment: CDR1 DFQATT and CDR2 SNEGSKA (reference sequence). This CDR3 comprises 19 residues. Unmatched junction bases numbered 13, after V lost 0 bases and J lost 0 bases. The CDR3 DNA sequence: TGCAGTGCTAGAGAGCTTCAAGGACAGGGCCGACTTAGCAATCAGCCCCAGCATTTT. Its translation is CSARELQGQGRLSNQPQHF.

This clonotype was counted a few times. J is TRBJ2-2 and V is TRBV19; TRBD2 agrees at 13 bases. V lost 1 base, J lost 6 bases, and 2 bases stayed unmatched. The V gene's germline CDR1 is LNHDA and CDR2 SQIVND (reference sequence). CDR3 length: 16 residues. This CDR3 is CASSIGTSGRAGELFF. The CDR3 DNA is TGTGCCAGTAGTATAGGGACTAGCGGGAGAGCCGGGGAGCTGTTTTTT.

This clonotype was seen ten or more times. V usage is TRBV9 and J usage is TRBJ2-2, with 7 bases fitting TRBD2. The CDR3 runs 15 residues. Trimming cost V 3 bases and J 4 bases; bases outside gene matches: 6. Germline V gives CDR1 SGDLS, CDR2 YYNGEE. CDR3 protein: CASSARLAGTGELFF. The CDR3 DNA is TGTGCCAGCAGCGCAAGACTAGCTGGCACCGGGGAGCTGTTTTTT.

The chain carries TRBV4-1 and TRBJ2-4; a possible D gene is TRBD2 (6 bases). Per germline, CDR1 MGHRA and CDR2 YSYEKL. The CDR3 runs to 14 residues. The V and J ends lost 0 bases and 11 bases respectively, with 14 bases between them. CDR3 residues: CASSQDPLGGVQYF. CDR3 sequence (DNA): TGCGCCAGCAGCCAAGATCCTTTGGGCGGGGTTCAGTACTTC.

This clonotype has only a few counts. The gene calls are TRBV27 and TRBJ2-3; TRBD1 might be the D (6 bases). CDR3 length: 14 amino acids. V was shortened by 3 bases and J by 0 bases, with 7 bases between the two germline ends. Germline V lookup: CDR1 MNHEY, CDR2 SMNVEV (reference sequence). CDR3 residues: CASSFQGSTDTQYF. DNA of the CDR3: TGTGCCAGCAGTTTTCAGGGGAGCACAGATACGCAGTATTTT.

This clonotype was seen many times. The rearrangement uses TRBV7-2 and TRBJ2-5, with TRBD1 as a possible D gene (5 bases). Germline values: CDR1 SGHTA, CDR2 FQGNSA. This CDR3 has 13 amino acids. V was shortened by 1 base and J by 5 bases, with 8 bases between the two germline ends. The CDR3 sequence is CASSLGGWETQYF. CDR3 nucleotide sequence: TGTGCCAGCAGCTTAGGGGGCTGGGAGACCCAGTACTTC.

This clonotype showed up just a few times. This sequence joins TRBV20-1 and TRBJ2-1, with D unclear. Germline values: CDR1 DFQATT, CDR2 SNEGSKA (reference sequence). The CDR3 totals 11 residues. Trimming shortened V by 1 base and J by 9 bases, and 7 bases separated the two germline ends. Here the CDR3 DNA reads TGCAGTGCTAGAGGCAACACTGAGCAGTTCTTC. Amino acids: CSARGNTEQFF.

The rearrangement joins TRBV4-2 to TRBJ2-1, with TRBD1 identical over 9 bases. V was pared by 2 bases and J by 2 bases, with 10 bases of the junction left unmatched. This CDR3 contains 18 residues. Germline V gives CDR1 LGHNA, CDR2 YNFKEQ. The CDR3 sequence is CASSQLGQGEGTYNEQFF. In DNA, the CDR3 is TGTGCCAGCAGCCAATTGGGACAGGGCGAGGGGACCTACAATGAGCAGTTCTTC.

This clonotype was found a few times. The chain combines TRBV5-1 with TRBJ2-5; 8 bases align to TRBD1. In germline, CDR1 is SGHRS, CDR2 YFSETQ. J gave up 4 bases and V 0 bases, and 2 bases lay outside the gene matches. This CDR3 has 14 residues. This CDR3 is CASSLDTGGETQYF. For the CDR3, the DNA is TGCGCCAGCAGCTTGGACACAGGGGGAGAGACCCAGTACTTC.

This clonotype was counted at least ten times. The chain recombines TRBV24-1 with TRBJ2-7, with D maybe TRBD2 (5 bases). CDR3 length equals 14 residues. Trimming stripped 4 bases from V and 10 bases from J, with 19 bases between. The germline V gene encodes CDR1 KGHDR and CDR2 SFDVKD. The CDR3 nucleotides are TGTGCCACCAGTGACAATGTGGGAGTGAAAGGTCAGTACTTC. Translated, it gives CATSDNVGVKGQYF.

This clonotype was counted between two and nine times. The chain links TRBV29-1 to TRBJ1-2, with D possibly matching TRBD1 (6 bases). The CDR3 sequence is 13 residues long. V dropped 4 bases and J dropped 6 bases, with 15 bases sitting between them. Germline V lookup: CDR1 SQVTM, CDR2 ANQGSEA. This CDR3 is CSVAQQGLDGYTF. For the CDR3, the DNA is TGCAGCGTTGCCCAACAGGGTTTGGATGGCTACACCTTC.

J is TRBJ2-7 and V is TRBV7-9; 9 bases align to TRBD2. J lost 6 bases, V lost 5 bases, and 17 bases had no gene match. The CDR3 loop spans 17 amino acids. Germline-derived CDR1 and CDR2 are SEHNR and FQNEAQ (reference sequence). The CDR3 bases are TGTGCCAGCAGCGTAGGGGTAGCGGGAGCGCTGGTCATCGAGCAGTACTTC. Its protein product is CASSVGVAGALVIEQYF.